The 20 T cell receptor beta chains below all came from one sample that was sequenced in a study of T cell repertoires in cytomegalovirus infection (dated by TCRdb to between 2017 and 2020). The listed sequencing device is Illumina HiSeq 1500. TCRdb reprocessed the public reads (quality trimming at Q25 with fastp, clone calling with MiXCR) and kept in-frame beta chains. Rows are combined by CDR3 protein, so each entry shows the most common genes and DNA. This sample comprises some 350,000 distinct CDR3 sequences, 25% to 35% of them detected only once. Of the sample, 20% falls within the top ten clones. Their recognized antigens are unknown. According to the study, the label for this sample's treatment or condition signals: in vitro stimulation with specific CMV peptide epitopes to enrich CMV-specific T cells. This specimen was cultured PBMCs, taken from culture after CMV antigen stimulation. The receptors derive from a human donor in good health (CMV status not recorded). Some clones in this sample may be carry-over from other donors' samples.

This clonotype was observed a handful of times. This chain joins TRBV7-3 and TRBJ2-2, with D possibly matching TRBD2 (6 bases). Per the germline V gene, CDR1 is SGHTA and CDR2 is FQGTGA. V dropped 4 bases and J dropped 4 bases, with 13 bases sitting between them. This CDR3 is 15 amino acids long. The DNA for the CDR3 is TGTGCCAGCAGCTCCGGGACCGGGAGCACCGGGGAGCTGTTTTTT. Encoded protein: CASSSGTGSTGELFF. The variable domain in full, with the rest retrieved from reference TRBV7-3 and TRBJ2-2, is GAGVSQTPSNKVTEKGKYVELRCDPISGHTALYWYRQSLGQGPEFLIYFQGTGAADDSGLPNDRFFAVRPEGSVSTLKIQRTERGDSAVYLCASSSGTGSTGELFFGEGSRLTVL.

The chain has TRBV19 and TRBJ1-4; a possible D gene is TRBD1 (5 bases). The V end lost 5 bases, the J end lost 5 bases, and 15 bases lay between the germline ends. The CDR3 has 15 amino acids. From germline, CDR1 is LNHDA and CDR2 SQIVND (reference sequence). The CDR3 loop is CASSQRGGGNEKLFF. CDR3 sequence (DNA): TGTGCCAGTAGTCAACGTGGGGGAGGAAATGAAAAACTGTTTTTT. The variable domain in full, with the rest retrieved from reference TRBV19 and TRBJ1-4, is DGGITQSPKYLFRKEGQNVTLSCEQNLNHDAMYWYRQDPGQGLRLIYYSQIVNDFQKGDIAEGYSVSREKKESFPLTVTSAQKNPTAFYLCASSQRGGGNEKLFFGSGTQLSVL.

This chain joins TRBV10-3 and TRBJ1-2; D is undetermined. V was clipped by 4 bases and J by 5 bases, with 11 bases between them. This CDR3 has 13 amino acids. CDR1 ENHRY and CDR2 SYGVKD come from the germline V gene. CDR3 coding DNA: TGTGCCATCAGTGCCCCAGCGGGTTATGGCTACACCTTC. This translates into CAISAPAGYGYTF.

This chain uses TRBV6-1 with TRBJ1-1, with 10 bases lining up with TRBD1. The CDR3 consists of 17 residues. J was trimmed by 1 base and V by 4 bases; bases with no gene match: 9. From germline, CDR1 is MNHNS and CDR2 SASEGT. CDR3 protein: CASSGMPGQGSNTEAFF. The CDR3 coding sequence is TGTGCCAGCAGTGGTATGCCGGGACAGGGGTCGAACACTGAAGCTTTCTTT.

The chain is built from TRBV28 and TRBJ2-5; D tentatively reads TRBD1 or TRBD2 (5 bases each). The V gene lost 5 bases and the J gene lost 7 bases, with 11 bases spanning the gap. Germline lookup yields CDR1 MDHEN and CDR2 SYDVKM. This CDR3 region has 12 residues. The CDR3: CASSPPGRTQYF. Written as DNA, the CDR3 is TGTGCCAGCAGTCCCCCAGGGAGGACCCAGTACTTC.

In this sample, this clonotype turned up a few times. The rearrangement joins TRBV7-6 to TRBJ2-5; no definite D call. There are 14 residues in the CDR3. The germline V and J ends were trimmed by 5 bases and 5 bases, with 15 bases remaining between them. Germline loops: CDR1 SGHVS, CDR2 FNYEAQ. The CDR3 region is CASSLPRSDETQYF. The CDR3 DNA sequence: TGTGCCAGCAGCCTCCCTCGGAGCGATGAGACCCAGTACTTC.

V is TRBV20-1 and J is TRBJ1-2, with D maybe TRBD1 (6 bases). V lost 0 bases and J 8 bases, leaving 13 bases between the germline ends. This CDR3 contains 13 residues. The V gene's germline CDR1 is DFQATT and CDR2 SNEGSKA (reference sequence). The CDR3 DNA follows: TGCAGTGCTAGAGATCGGGGGGCACGGGGCTACACCTTC. It codes for CSARDRGARGYTF.

This chain connects TRBV28 to TRBJ1-1, with D unresolved. This CDR3 has 14 residues. Germline CDR1 reads MDHEN; CDR2 reads SYDVKM. V lost 7 bases to trimming and J lost 3 bases, with 15 bases between them. Here the CDR3 DNA reads TGTGCCAGCACTCCCAACGGCGGTCACACTGAAGCTTTCTTT. It specifies CASTPNGGHTEAFF.

This clonotype has more than one count but fewer than ten. The V gene is TRBV7-8, the J gene TRBJ1-1; the D gene is possibly TRBD1 (6 bases). V was trimmed by 5 bases and J by 3 bases, leaving 22 bases between them. The CDR3 is made up of 17 amino acids. Germline V gives CDR1 SGHVS, CDR2 FQNEAQ. CDR3 region: CASSVSVRWGAHTEAFF. CDR3 sequence (DNA): TGTGCCAGCAGCGTTTCGGTTCGGTGGGGGGCCCACACTGAAGCTTTCTTT.

The chain uses TRBV4-1 and TRBJ2-1; D is possibly TRBD2 (5 bases). Germline lookup yields CDR1 MGHRA and CDR2 YSYEKL. V lost 4 bases and J 5 bases, leaving 9 bases between the germline ends. The CDR3 is made up of 13 amino acids. Here the CDR3 reads CASSLTGDNEQFF. The CDR3, as DNA: TGCGCCAGCAGCCTCACCGGGGACAATGAGCAGTTCTTC.

The rearrangement uses TRBV28 and TRBJ2-7; TRBD1 aligns across 8 bases. This CDR3 region has 17 residues. Germline V gene data show CDR1 as MDHEN and CDR2 as SYDVKM. V was clipped by 5 bases and J by 0 bases; unmatched bases: 12. The CDR3 DNA reads TGTGCCAGCAGTCCCTCGACAGGGGCGGGATTCTCCTACGAGCAGTACTTC. Protein product: CASSPSTGAGFSYEQYF. Full variable domain (remainder filled in from reference TRBV28 and TRBJ2-7): DVKVTQSSRYLVKRTGEKVFLECVQDMDHENMFWYRQDPGLGLRLIYFSYDVKMKEKGDIPEGYSVSREKKERFSLILESASTNQTSMYLCASSPSTGAGFSYEQYFGPGTRLTVT.

The chain uses TRBV7-8 and TRBJ1-3, with 7 bases fitting TRBD1. The junction had 8 bases not matched to a gene; V was cut back by 5 bases and J by 4 bases. This CDR3 comprises 15 residues. Germline V gene sequence: CDR1 SGHVS, CDR2 FQNEAQ. Written as DNA, the CDR3 is TGTGCCAGCAGCCGACCCGGGACAGAAGGAAACACCATATATTTT. Protein sequence: CASSRPGTEGNTIYF.

The V call is TRBV7-3, the J call TRBJ2-2; D might be TRBD1 or TRBD2, each matching 5 bases. V dropped 1 base and J dropped 2 bases, with 11 bases sitting between them. Germline-derived CDR1 and CDR2 are SGHTA and FQGTGA. The CDR3 spans 16 residues. In DNA form, the CDR3 reads TGTGCCAGCAGCTTAATTGGGGGAAGCAACACCGGGGAGCTGTTTTTT. Protein product: CASSLIGGSNTGELFF.

The CDR3 reads CSARRTGGRYGYTF. CDR3 DNA: TGCAGTGCTAGACGGACAGGGGGCCGGTATGGCTACACCTTC. The chain employs TRBV20-1 and TRBJ1-2; 11 nucleotides align to TRBD1. The germline V gene has CDR1 DFQATT and CDR2 SNEGSKA (reference sequence). The CDR3 sequence is 14 residues long. V shed 2 bases, J shed 5 bases, and the junction held 4 bases outside the gene matches.

J is TRBJ2-3 and V is TRBV7-6; no definite D call. This CDR3 is built from 11 residues. Germline-derived CDR1 and CDR2 are SGHVS and FNYEAQ. With 3 bases removed from V and 9 bases from J, the gap between germline ends came to 7 bases. Here the CDR3 DNA reads TGTGCCAGCAGCTTTCAGAACACGCAGTATTTT. It codes for CASSFQNTQYF.

The V call is TRBV12-3 or TRBV12-4, the J call TRBJ1-2, with D maybe TRBD1 (6 bases). Trimming cost V 6 bases and J 4 bases, with 15 bases left between them. The CDR3 totals 14 residues. This CDR3 reads CASSPGHLIYGYTF. The DNA of the CDR3 is TGTGCCAGCAGCCCGGGACACCTAATCTATGGCTACACCTTC.

The J gene is TRBJ1-2, the V gene TRBV14; possibly TRBD1 for D (6 bases). The CDR3 spans 18 residues. The V and J ends lost 5 bases and 3 bases respectively, with 25 bases between them. Germline assignment: CDR1 SGHDN and CDR2 FVKESK. CDR3 sequence: CASSAPRTDRTEYYGYTF. DNA of the CDR3: TGTGCCAGCAGCGCCCCCCGCACCGACAGGACGGAGTACTATGGCTACACCTTC.

The chain employs TRBV20-1 and TRBJ2-5; the match to TRBD2 covers 9 bases. Trimming cost V 0 bases and J 0 bases; bases outside gene matches: 8. There are 17 residues in the CDR3. Germline loops: CDR1 DFQATT, CDR2 SNEGSKA (reference sequence). CDR3 sequence: CSARDLLAGPYQETQYF. The CDR3 DNA reads TGCAGTGCTAGAGATCTTCTAGCGGGGCCGTACCAAGAGACCCAGTACTTC.

J is TRBJ2-5 and V is TRBV6-1; D is undetermined. Trimming took 2 bases from V and 7 from J, leaving 14 bases between them. The germline gives CDR1 MNHNS, CDR2 SASEGT. This CDR3 is 14 amino acids long. The CDR3 DNA sequence: TGTGCCAGCAGTGAAAAGTCTCTTCGAGGGACCCAGTACTTC. Translated, it gives CASSEKSLRGTQYF.

A few counts support this clonotype. The V gene is TRBV7-9, the J gene TRBJ2-7; perhaps TRBD1 as D (6 bases). Germline CDR1 reads SEHNR; CDR2 reads FQNEAQ (reference sequence). Between the trimmed V and J ends, which lost 5 bases and 3 bases, there was a span of 20 bases. There are 16 residues in the CDR3. CDR3 region: CASSPLGQSKDYEQYF. In DNA, the CDR3 is TGTGCCAGCAGCCCATTAGGACAGAGTAAAGACTACGAGCAGTACTTC.